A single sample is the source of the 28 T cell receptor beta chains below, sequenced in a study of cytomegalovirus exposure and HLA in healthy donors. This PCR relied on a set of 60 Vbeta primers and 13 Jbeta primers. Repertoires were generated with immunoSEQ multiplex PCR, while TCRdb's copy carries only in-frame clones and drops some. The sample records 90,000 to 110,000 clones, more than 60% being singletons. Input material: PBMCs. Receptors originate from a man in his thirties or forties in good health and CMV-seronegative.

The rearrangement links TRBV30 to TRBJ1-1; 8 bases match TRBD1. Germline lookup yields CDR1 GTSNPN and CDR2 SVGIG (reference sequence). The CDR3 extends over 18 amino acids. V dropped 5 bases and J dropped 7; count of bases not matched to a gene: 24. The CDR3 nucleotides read TGTGCCTGGGGGGGAGGATGGACAGGGACTGGGGCCTTATTTGAAGCTTTCTTT. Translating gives CAWGGGWTGTGALFEAFF.

CDR3 DNA sequence: TGTGCCAGCAGACCCGGGACTAGCGGCTACAATGAGCAGTTCTTC. It codes for CASRPGTSGYNEQFF. The rearrangement uses TRBV6-5 and TRBJ2-1, with 11 bases fitting TRBD2. Germline lookup yields CDR1 MNHEY and CDR2 SVGAGI. V lost 6 bases, J lost 3 bases, and 4 bases stayed unmatched. The CDR3 spans 15 residues.

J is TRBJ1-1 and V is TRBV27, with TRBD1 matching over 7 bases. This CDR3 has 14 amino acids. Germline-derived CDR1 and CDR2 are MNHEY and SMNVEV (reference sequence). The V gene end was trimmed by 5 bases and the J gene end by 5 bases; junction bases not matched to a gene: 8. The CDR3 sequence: CASSPQGIGTEAFF. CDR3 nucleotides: TGTGCCAGCAGTCCACAGGGGATCGGGACTGAAGCTTTCTTT.

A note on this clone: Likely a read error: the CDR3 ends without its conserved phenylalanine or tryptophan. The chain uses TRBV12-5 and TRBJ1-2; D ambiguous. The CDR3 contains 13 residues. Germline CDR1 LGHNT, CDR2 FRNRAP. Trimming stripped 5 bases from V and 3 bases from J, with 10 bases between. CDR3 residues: CASGIPLDYGYTS. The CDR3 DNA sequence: TGTGCTAGTGGTATTCCCCTGGACTATGGCTACACCTCC.

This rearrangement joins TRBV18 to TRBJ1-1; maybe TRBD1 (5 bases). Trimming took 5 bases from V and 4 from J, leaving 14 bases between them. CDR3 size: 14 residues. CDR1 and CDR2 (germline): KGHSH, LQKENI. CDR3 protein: CASSSRVETTEAFF. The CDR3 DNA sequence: TGTGCCAGCTCATCCAGGGTTGAGACCACTGAAGCTTTCTTT.

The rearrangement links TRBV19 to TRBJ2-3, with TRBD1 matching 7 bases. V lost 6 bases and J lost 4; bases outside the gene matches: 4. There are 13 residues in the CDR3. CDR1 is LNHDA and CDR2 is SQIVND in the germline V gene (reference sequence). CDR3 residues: CASRHGQADTQYF. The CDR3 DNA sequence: TGTGCCAGTAGGCACGGACAGGCAGATACGCAGTATTTT.

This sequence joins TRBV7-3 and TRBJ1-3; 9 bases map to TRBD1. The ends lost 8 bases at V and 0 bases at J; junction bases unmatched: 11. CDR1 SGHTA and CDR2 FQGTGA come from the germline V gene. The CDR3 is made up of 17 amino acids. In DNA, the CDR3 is TGTGCCAGCGGACTGGGACAGGGCCTCCTCTCTGGAAACACCATATATTTT. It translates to CASGLGQGLLSGNTIYF.

The CDR3 loop reads CASSVVTEKGFYGYTF. CDR3 coding DNA: TGTGCCAGCAGCGTAGTGACAGAGAAAGGGTTCTATGGCTACACCTTC. The chain couples TRBV9 to TRBJ1-2; D may be TRBD1 (5 bases). The CDR3 is made up of 16 amino acids. V was clipped by 0 bases and J by 4 bases, with 16 bases between them. Germline V gene lookup returns CDR1 SGDLS and CDR2 YYNGEE.

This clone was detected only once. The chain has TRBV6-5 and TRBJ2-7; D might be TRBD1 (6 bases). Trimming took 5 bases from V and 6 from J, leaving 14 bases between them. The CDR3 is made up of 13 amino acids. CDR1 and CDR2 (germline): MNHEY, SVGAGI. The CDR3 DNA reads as TGTGCCAGCAGTCCACTACAGGGCGGCGAGCAGTACTTC. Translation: CASSPLQGGEQYF.

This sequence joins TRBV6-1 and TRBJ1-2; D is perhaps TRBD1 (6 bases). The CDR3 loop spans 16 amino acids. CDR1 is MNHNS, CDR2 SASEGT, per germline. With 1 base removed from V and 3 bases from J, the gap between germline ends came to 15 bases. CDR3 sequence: CASSEVWGGQHYGYTF. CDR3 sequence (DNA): TGTGCCAGCAGTGAAGTGTGGGGGGGACAACACTATGGCTACACCTTC.

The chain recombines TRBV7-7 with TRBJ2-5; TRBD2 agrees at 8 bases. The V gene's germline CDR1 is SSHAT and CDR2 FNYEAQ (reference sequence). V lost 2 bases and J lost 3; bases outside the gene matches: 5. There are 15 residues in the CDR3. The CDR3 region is CASSLNPGGEETQYF. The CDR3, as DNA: TGTGCCAGCAGCTTAAATCCGGGAGGGGAAGAGACCCAGTACTTC.

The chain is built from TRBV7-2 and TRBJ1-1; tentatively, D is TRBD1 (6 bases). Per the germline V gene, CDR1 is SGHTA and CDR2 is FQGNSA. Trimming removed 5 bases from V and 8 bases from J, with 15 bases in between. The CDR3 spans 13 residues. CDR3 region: CASSPSFGQEAFF. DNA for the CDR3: TGTGCCAGCAGCCCATCATTCGGACAGGAAGCTTTCTTT.

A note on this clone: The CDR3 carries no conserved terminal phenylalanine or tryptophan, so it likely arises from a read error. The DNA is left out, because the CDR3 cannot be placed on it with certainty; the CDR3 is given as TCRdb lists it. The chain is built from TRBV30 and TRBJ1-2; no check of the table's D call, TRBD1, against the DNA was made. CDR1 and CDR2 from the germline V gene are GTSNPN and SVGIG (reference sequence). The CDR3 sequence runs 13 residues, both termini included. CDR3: CAWSTADGTGVHT.

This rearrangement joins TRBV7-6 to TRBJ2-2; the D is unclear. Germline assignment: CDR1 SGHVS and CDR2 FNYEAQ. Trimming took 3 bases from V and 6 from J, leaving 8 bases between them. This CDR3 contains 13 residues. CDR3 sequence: CASSFNPAGELFF. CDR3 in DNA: TGTGCCAGCAGCTTTAATCCGGCCGGGGAGCTGTTTTTT.

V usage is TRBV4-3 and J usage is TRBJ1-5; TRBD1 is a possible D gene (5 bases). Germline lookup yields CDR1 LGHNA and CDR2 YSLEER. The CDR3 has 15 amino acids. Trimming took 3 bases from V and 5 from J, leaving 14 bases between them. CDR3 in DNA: TGCGCCAGCAGCCAGAGAGCCTGGGGGGATCAGCCCCAGCATTTT. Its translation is CASSQRAWGDQPQHF.

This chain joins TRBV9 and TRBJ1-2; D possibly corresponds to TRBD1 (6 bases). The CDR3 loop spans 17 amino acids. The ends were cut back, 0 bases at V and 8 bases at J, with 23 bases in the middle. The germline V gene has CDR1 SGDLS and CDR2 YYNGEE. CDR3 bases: TGTGCCAGCAGCGTAGATGCGGGGGGGCCCATCTTGGACGGCTACACCTTC. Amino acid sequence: CASSVDAGGPILDGYTF.

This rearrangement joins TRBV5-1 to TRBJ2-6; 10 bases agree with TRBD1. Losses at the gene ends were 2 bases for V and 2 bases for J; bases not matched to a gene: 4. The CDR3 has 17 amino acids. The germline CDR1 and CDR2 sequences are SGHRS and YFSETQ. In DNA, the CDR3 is TGCGCCAGCAGCTTAGGGACAGGGGTTGCTGGGGCCAACGTCCTGACTTTC. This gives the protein CASSLGTGVAGANVLTF.

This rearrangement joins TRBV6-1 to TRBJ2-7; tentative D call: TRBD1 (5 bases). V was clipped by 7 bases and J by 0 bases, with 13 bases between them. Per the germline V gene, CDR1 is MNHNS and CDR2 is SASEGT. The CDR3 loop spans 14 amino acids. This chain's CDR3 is CASTQGGSSYEQYF. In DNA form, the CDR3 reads TGTGCCAGCACCCAGGGTGGAAGCTCCTACGAGCAGTACTTC.

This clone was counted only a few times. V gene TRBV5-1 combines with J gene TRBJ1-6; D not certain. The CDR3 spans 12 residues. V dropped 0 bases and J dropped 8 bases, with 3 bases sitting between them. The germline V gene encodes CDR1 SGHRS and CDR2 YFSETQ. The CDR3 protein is CASSLGHSPLHF. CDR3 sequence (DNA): TGCGCCAGCAGCTTGGGGCATTCACCCCTCCACTTT.

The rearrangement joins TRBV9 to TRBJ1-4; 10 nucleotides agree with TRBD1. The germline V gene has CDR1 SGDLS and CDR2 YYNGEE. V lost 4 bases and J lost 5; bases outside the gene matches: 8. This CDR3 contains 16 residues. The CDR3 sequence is CASSFEGGQGNEKLFF. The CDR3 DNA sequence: TGTGCCAGCAGCTTCGAGGGGGGACAGGGGAATGAAAAACTGTTTTTT. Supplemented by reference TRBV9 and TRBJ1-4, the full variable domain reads DSGVTQTPKHLITATGQRVTLRCSPRSGDLSVYWYQQSLDQGLQFLIQYYNGEERAKGNILERFSAQQFPDLHSELNLSSLELGDSALYFCASSFEGGQGNEKLFFGSGTQLSVL.

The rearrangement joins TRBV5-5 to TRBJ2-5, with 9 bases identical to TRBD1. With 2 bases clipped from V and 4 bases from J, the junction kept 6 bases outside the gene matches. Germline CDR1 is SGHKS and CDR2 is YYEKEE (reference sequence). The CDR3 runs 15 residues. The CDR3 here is CASSFITGGRETQYF. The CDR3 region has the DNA TGTGCCAGCAGCTTCATAACAGGGGGCCGAGAGACCCAGTACTTC.

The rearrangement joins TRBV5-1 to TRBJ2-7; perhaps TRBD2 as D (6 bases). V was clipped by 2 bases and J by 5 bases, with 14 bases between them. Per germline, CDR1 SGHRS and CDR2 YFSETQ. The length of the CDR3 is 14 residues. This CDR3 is CASSLLAERDEQYF. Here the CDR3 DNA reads TGCGCCAGCAGCTTACTAGCAGAGCGGGACGAGCAGTACTTC.

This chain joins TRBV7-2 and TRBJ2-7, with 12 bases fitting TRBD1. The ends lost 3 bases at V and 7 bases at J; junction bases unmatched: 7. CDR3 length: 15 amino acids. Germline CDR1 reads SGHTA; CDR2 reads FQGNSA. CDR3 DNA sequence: TGTGCCAGCAGCTTCCCGGGACAGGGGGCTGGAGAGCAGTACTTC. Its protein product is CASSFPGQGAGEQYF.

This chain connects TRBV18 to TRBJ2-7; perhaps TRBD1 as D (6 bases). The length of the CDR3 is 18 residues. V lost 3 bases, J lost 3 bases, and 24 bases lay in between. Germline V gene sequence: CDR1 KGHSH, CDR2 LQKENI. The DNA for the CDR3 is TGTGCCAGCTCACCGGTCAGGACCGGGACACAAGGGTTCTACGAGCAGTACTTC. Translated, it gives CASSPVRTGTQGFYEQYF.

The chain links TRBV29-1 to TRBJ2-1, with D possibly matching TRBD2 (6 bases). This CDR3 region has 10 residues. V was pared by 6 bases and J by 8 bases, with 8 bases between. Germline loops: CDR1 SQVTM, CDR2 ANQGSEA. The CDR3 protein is CSVTRYEQFF. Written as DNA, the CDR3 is TGCAGCGTGACTAGGTATGAGCAGTTCTTC.

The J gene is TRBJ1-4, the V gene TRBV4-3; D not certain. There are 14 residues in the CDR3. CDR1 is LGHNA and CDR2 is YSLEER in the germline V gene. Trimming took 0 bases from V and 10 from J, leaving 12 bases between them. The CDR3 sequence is CASSQDSFGVKLFF. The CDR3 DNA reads TGCGCCAGCAGCCAAGATTCGTTCGGGGTAAAACTGTTTTTT.

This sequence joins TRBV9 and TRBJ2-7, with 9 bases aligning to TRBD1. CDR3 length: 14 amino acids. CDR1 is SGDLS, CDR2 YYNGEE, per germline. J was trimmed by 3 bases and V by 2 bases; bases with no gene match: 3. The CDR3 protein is CASSVGTGLYEQYF. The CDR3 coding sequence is TGTGCCAGCAGCGTCGGGACAGGGCTCTACGAGCAGTACTTC.

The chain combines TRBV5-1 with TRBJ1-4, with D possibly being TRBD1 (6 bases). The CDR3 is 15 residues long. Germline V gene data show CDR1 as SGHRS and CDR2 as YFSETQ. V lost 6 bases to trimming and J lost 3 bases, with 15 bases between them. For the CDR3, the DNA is TGCGCCAGCACCCAGGGGTCTACAGCTAATGAAAAACTGTTTTTT. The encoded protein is CASTQGSTANEKLFF.